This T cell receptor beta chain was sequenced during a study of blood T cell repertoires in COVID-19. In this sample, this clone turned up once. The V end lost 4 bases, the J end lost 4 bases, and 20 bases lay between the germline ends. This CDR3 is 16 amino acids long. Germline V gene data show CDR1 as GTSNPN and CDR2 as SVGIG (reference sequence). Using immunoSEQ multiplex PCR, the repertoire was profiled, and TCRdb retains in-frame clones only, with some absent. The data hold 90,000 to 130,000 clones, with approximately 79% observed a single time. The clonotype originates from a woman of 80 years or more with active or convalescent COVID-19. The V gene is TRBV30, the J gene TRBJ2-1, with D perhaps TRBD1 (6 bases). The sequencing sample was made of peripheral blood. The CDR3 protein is CAWTRLGSGEYNEQFF. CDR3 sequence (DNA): TGTGCCTGGACCCGACTGGGGTCAGGGGAGTACAATGAGCAGTTCTTC.